The rows below give T cell receptor beta chains drawn from one sample of a study of T cells in Graves' hyperthyroidism and ophthalmopathy. TCRdb ran MiXCR on the multiplex PCR reads and lists one entry per CDR3 protein. The profile shows under 250,000 distinct CDR3 sequences, roughly a quarter of them singletons. Sample: blood. These receptors originate from a middle-aged woman with Graves' ophthalmopathy. Each CDR3 is given with its conserved first and last residue. The order of the fields is D gene, J gene, V gene, clone size, CDR3 DNA, CDR3 protein. The D gene is left open where the match is weak. Part of the rows lack a size; the others show once, few, many or a class for expanded clones.

d_call: -
j_call: TRBJ1-1
v_call: TRBV6-1
clone_size: many
cdr3_nt: TGTGCCAGCAGTGATTTCGGGCCCAACACTGAAGCTTTCTTT
cdr3_aa: CASSDFGPNTEAFF

d_call: -
j_call: TRBJ1-2
v_call: TRBV30
clone_size: many
cdr3_nt: TGTGCCTGGACGGCAGGGGACTATTCTAACTATGGCTACACCTTC
cdr3_aa: CAWTAGDYSNYGYTF

d_call: -
j_call: TRBJ1-2
v_call: TRBV12-5
clone_size: -
cdr3_nt: TGTGCTAGTGGCCCCGACGGAAACTATGGCTACACCTTC
cdr3_aa: CASGPDGNYGYTF

d_call: TRBD1
j_call: TRBJ1-1
v_call: TRBV6-2/TRBV6-3
clone_size: many
cdr3_nt: TGTGCCAGCAGTCCGGGACAGAAAGCTTTCTTT
cdr3_aa: CASSPGQKAFF

d_call: -
j_call: TRBJ2-5
v_call: TRBV12-3/TRBV12-4
clone_size: many
cdr3_nt: TGTGCCAGCAGTTCAGGGGGGTGGCAAGAGACCCAGTACTTC
cdr3_aa: CASSSGGWQETQYF

d_call: -
j_call: TRBJ2-7
v_call: TRBV7-2
clone_size: -
cdr3_nt: TGTGTCAGCAGCTTAGGCGACGGCGGCCTCTACGAGCAGTACTTC
cdr3_aa: CVSSLGDGGLYEQYF

d_call: -
j_call: TRBJ2-1
v_call: TRBV12-3/TRBV12-4
clone_size: many
cdr3_nt: TGTGCCAGCAGTTTTTACTCAGGGTTGGGTGAGCAGTTCTTC
cdr3_aa: CASSFYSGLGEQFF

d_call: TRBD1
j_call: TRBJ1-1
v_call: TRBV28
clone_size: many
cdr3_nt: TGTGCCAGCAGTTCCCCCCCAGGGGGGAAGGCTGAAGCTTTCTTT
cdr3_aa: CASSSPPGGKAEAFF

d_call: TRBD1
j_call: TRBJ1-1
v_call: TRBV2
clone_size: -
cdr3_nt: TGTGCCAGCAGTGTAACAGGGGTAGTGGCTTTCTTT
cdr3_aa: CASSVTGVVAFF

d_call: -
j_call: TRBJ2-7
v_call: TRBV4-1
clone_size: -
cdr3_nt: TGCGCCAGCAGCCAGGCTAGCGAGAGAGACGAGCAGTACTTC
cdr3_aa: CASSQASERDEQYF

d_call: TRBD1
j_call: TRBJ2-7
v_call: TRBV20-1
clone_size: many
cdr3_nt: TGCAGTGCTGGACAGGGGGCGAAAGAGCAGTACTTC
cdr3_aa: CSAGQGAKEQYF

d_call: -
j_call: TRBJ1-3
v_call: TRBV10-3
clone_size: many
cdr3_nt: TGTGCCATCAGTGCCCGACACGGATCTAACACCATATATTTT
cdr3_aa: CAISARHGSNTIYF

d_call: TRBD1
j_call: TRBJ1-2
v_call: TRBV12-3/TRBV12-4
clone_size: -
cdr3_nt: TGTGCCAGCAGTCTACTTCAGGGGGCTTCCGGCTACACCTTC
cdr3_aa: CASSLLQGASGYTF

d_call: -
j_call: TRBJ2-2
v_call: TRBV30
clone_size: -
cdr3_nt: TGTGCCTGGAGAGTCCCGGGAGCAACCACCGGGGAGCTGTTTTTT
cdr3_aa: CAWRVPGATTGELFF

d_call: TRBD2
j_call: TRBJ2-5
v_call: TRBV29-1
clone_size: many
cdr3_nt: TGCAGCGTTGAATCGGGACTAGCGGGAGAATGGGAGACCCAGTACTTC
cdr3_aa: CSVESGLAGEWETQYF

d_call: -
j_call: TRBJ1-1
v_call: TRBV30
clone_size: many
cdr3_nt: TGTGCCTGGACCCCAGGGTTCGCTGAAGCTTTCTTT
cdr3_aa: CAWTPGFAEAFF

d_call: -
j_call: TRBJ2-7
v_call: TRBV28
clone_size: many
cdr3_nt: TGTGCCAGCAGCAAAGGGGGGGGACCTCTCTCCGAGCAGTACTTC
cdr3_aa: CASSKGGGPLSEQYF

d_call: TRBD2
j_call: TRBJ2-5
v_call: TRBV20-1
clone_size: many
cdr3_nt: TGCAGTGGTAGTCGGACTAGGGGAGGGACCCAGTACTTC
cdr3_aa: CSGSRTRGGTQYF

d_call: -
j_call: TRBJ2-7
v_call: TRBV12-3/TRBV12-4
clone_size: many
cdr3_nt: TGTGCCAGCAGTTTTACCGGGTCCTACGAGCAGTACTTC
cdr3_aa: CASSFTGSYEQYF

d_call: TRBD2
j_call: TRBJ2-1
v_call: TRBV6-2/TRBV6-3
clone_size: few
cdr3_nt: TGTGCCAGCAATAGCGGGAGGCCCAGCTCCTACAATGAGCAGTTCTTC
cdr3_aa: CASNSGRPSSYNEQFF

d_call: TRBD2
j_call: TRBJ2-2
v_call: TRBV20-1
clone_size: -
cdr3_nt: TGCAGTGCTAGAGATTGGACTAGCGGGACAAGGGAGCTGTTTTTT
cdr3_aa: CSARDWTSGTRELFF

d_call: -
j_call: TRBJ2-7
v_call: TRBV10-3
clone_size: -
cdr3_nt: TGTGCCATCAGTGCGGAAGGACAGACCTACGAGCAGTACTTC
cdr3_aa: CAISAEGQTYEQYF

d_call: -
j_call: TRBJ2-7
v_call: TRBV11-2
clone_size: many
cdr3_nt: TGTGCCAGCAGCCCACTTGCGGCTGGGGGCTCCTACGAGCAGTACTTC
cdr3_aa: CASSPLAAGGSYEQYF

d_call: -
j_call: TRBJ2-7
v_call: TRBV7-8
clone_size: many
cdr3_nt: TGTGCCAGCACACCCTCGGCGACGGGAGTATGGGAGCAGTACTTC
cdr3_aa: CASTPSATGVWEQYF

d_call: -
j_call: TRBJ1-5
v_call: TRBV11-2
clone_size: -
cdr3_nt: TGTGCCAGCAGCTTTAGGCGGGGAGAGGGGAATCAGCCCCAGCATTTT
cdr3_aa: CASSFRRGEGNQPQHF

d_call: TRBD2
j_call: TRBJ2-1
v_call: TRBV19
clone_size: many
cdr3_nt: TGTGCCAGTAGCCCCAGCGGGACCTACAATGAGCAGTTCTTC
cdr3_aa: CASSPSGTYNEQFF

d_call: -
j_call: TRBJ2-7
v_call: TRBV28
clone_size: -
cdr3_nt: TGTGTCAGCAGTTCCCCCGGGGGCGTCCCCTACGAGCAGTACTTC
cdr3_aa: CVSSSPGGVPYEQYF

d_call: TRBD1
j_call: TRBJ2-7
v_call: TRBV7-2
clone_size: -
cdr3_nt: TGTGCCAGCAGCTTCGGACAGGGGAACGAGCAGTACTTC
cdr3_aa: CASSFGQGNEQYF

d_call: -
j_call: TRBJ1-1
v_call: TRBV2
clone_size: many
cdr3_nt: TGTGCCAGCAGGTTAACAGGAGTCCCTGAAGCTTTCTTT
cdr3_aa: CASRLTGVPEAFF

d_call: -
j_call: TRBJ1-5
v_call: TRBV12-3/TRBV12-4
clone_size: few
cdr3_nt: TGTGCCAGCAGTTTATTGTCCGCAGGGAGTCAGCCCCAGCATTTT
cdr3_aa: CASSLLSAGSQPQHF

d_call: TRBD2
j_call: TRBJ2-7
v_call: TRBV6-5
clone_size: many
cdr3_nt: TGTGCCAGCATGCGGGAGAATTGGAGGTACGAGCAGTACTTC
cdr3_aa: CASMRENWRYEQYF

d_call: TRBD2
j_call: TRBJ2-7
v_call: TRBV29-1
clone_size: many
cdr3_nt: TGCAGCGTGTCCGGGACTATCTCCTACGAGCAGTACTTC
cdr3_aa: CSVSGTISYEQYF

d_call: -
j_call: TRBJ2-1
v_call: TRBV18
clone_size: -
cdr3_nt: TGTGCCAGCTTCACCGTCCAGACCTTCTCCTACAATGAGCAGTTCTTC
cdr3_aa: CASFTVQTFSYNEQFF

d_call: TRBD1
j_call: TRBJ1-3
v_call: TRBV12-3/TRBV12-4
clone_size: many
cdr3_nt: TGTGCCAGCAGTTTGAAGGGGGCTGTAAACACCATATATTTT
cdr3_aa: CASSLKGAVNTIYF

d_call: -
j_call: TRBJ2-7
v_call: TRBV29-1
clone_size: many
cdr3_nt: TGCAGCGTTTGGGAAACCGCGGGCGAGCAGTACTTC
cdr3_aa: CSVWETAGEQYF

d_call: TRBD1
j_call: TRBJ2-7
v_call: TRBV4-1
clone_size: many
cdr3_nt: TGCGCCAGCAGCCAAACCCCGGACAGGGGGCACGAGCAGTACTTC
cdr3_aa: CASSQTPDRGHEQYF

d_call: TRBD1
j_call: TRBJ2-3
v_call: TRBV7-6
clone_size: many
cdr3_nt: TGTGCCAGCAGCTTGGGACAGAGAGACACAGATACGCAGTATTTT
cdr3_aa: CASSLGQRDTDTQYF

d_call: TRBD2
j_call: TRBJ2-7
v_call: TRBV2
clone_size: many
cdr3_nt: TGTGCCAGCAGGGACACTAGCGGGGGGGTCTTCGAGCAGTACTTC
cdr3_aa: CASRDTSGGVFEQYF

d_call: TRBD1
j_call: TRBJ2-7
v_call: TRBV20-1
clone_size: many
cdr3_nt: TGCAGTGCTTACCCCCAGGGGGCTACGTACGAGCAGTACTTC
cdr3_aa: CSAYPQGATYEQYF

d_call: TRBD2
j_call: TRBJ2-2
v_call: TRBV11-2
clone_size: many
cdr3_nt: TGTGCCAGCAGCTTAGGACTAGTGGGAGGGCCCGGGGAGCTGTTTTTT
cdr3_aa: CASSLGLVGGPGELFF

d_call: TRBD2
j_call: TRBJ2-7
v_call: TRBV7-2
clone_size: -
cdr3_nt: TGTGCCAGCAGCCCACGACCGGGACTAGCGGGACCAGGGTACTTC
cdr3_aa: CASSPRPGLAGPGYF

d_call: TRBD1
j_call: TRBJ2-7
v_call: TRBV29-1
clone_size: many
cdr3_nt: TGCAGCGTTGAGGGGACAGGGGGCGGCGAGCAGTACTTC
cdr3_aa: CSVEGTGGGEQYF